This TCR beta chain comes out of a study of cytomegalovirus exposure and HLA in healthy donors. Sequenced by immunoSEQ multiplex PCR; TCRdb stores in-frame clones only, minus some. This table has about 310,000 clones, approximately 88% appearing once. This CDR3 is built from 17 residues. With 4 bases removed from V and 4 bases from J, the gap between germline ends came to 22 bases. The germline V gene has CDR1 SGHNT and CDR2 YYREEE (reference sequence). The V gene is TRBV5-4, the J gene TRBJ2-3, with D perhaps matching TRBD2 (5 bases). The TCR sequence derives from a man aged 25-40 years in good health and CMV-seronegative. The sample taken for sequencing was PBMCs. Here the CDR3 reads CASSQSKLGRRADTQYF. The CDR3 coding sequence is TGTGCCAGCAGCCAAAGTAAACTAGGGCGGCGGGCAGATACGCAGTATTTT.